The present T cell receptor beta chain was sequenced within a study of blood T cell repertoires in COVID-19. Sequencing was performed with immunoSEQ multiplex PCR; in TCRdb, only in-frame clones are kept and a portion is missing. This sample has roughly 120,000 clones; around nine tenths occur once, and the top ten carry 8% to 9.5%. The sequence derives from a woman in her sixties or seventies who had recovered from COVID-19. Sequencing was done on a sample of peripheral blood.

CDR3 coding DNA: TGTGCCAGCAGTTTATCCCTAGGGGTTTGGGCTTTCTTT. As protein: CASSLSLGVWAFF. The chain is built from TRBV27 and TRBJ1-1; maybe TRBD1 (5 bases). The V end was cut by 0 bases, the J end by 11 bases, with 13 bases between. The CDR3 covers 13 residues. Germline V gene sequence: CDR1 MNHEY, CDR2 SMNVEV (reference sequence).